This TCR beta chain was recorded in a study of Graves' ophthalmopathy and Graves' hyperthyroidism. Beta-chain TCR CDR3 regions were amplified from RNA transcripts. HTBI primers served in a first-round RT-PCR, which a second-round multiplex PCR followed. TCRdb independently ran MiXCR on the multiplex PCR reads; one entry per CDR3 protein. Of roughly 380,000 distinct CDR3 sequences listed, roughly 15% were seen once; the top ten hold 7%. In this sample, this clonotype turned up many times. CDR3 length: 13 amino acids. The V end was cut by 3 bases, the J end by 1 base, with 7 bases between. The receptor comes from a woman aged 18-29 years with stable Graves' hyperthyroidism. Sequenced material: peripheral blood. The chain is built from TRBV12-3 or TRBV12-4 and TRBJ2-7; possibly TRBD1 for D (6 bases). CDR3: CASSFTGSYEQYF. The CDR3 DNA reads TGTGCCAGCAGTTTTACAGGGTCCTACGAGCAGTACTTC.